This T cell receptor beta chain was retrieved from a study of CD8+ T cells in alopecia areata. Reverse transcribed after extraction, RNA yielded cDNA as the sequencing template. TCRdb's table, derived via immunoSEQ multiplex PCR, lists solely in-frame clones and lacks some. In the table there are approximately 150,000 clones, around 71% of which are singletons. The sequence derives from a human donor with alopecia areata. This specimen was CD8+ T cells sorted from blood, taken at week 0.

CDR3 protein: CASSLAGGLNTEAFF. CDR3 in DNA: TGCGCCAGCAGCTTGGCAGGGGGCTTGAACACTGAAGCTTTCTTT. This sequence joins TRBV5-1 and TRBJ1-1; TRBD1 agrees at 8 bases. V gave up 0 bases and J gave up 0 bases; unmatched junction bases: 1. Looked up from germline, CDR1 is SGHRS and CDR2 is YFSETQ. CDR3 length equals 15 residues.